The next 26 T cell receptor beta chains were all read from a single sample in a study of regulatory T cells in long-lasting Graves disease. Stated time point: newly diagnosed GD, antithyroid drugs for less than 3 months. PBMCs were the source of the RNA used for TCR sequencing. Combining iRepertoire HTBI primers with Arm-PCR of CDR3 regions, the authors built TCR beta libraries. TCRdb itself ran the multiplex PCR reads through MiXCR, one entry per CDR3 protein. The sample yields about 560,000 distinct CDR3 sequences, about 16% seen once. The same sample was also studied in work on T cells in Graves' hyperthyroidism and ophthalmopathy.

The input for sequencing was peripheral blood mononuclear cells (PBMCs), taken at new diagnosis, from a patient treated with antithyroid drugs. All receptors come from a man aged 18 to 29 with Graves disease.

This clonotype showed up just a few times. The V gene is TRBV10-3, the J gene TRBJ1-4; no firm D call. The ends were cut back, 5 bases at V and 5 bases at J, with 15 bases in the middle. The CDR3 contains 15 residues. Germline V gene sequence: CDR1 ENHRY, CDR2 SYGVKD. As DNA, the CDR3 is TGTGCCATCAGTTCCGGGTTCGCCGGGAATGAAAAACTGTTTTTT. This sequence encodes CAISSGFAGNEKLFF.

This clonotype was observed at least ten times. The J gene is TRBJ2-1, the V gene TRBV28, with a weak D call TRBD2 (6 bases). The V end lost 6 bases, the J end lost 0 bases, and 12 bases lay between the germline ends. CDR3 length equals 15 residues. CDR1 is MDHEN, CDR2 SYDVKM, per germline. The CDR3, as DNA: TGTGCCAGCAGCACGGCGGGGTCCTCCTACAATGAGCAGTTCTTC. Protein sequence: CASSTAGSSYNEQFF.

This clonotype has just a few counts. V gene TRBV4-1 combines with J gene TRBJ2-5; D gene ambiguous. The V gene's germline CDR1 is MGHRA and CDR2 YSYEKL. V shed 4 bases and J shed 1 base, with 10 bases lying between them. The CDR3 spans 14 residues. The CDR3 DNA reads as TGCGCCAGCAGCCGGAGCCCCCGCCAAGAGACCCAGTACTTC. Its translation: CASSRSPRQETQYF.

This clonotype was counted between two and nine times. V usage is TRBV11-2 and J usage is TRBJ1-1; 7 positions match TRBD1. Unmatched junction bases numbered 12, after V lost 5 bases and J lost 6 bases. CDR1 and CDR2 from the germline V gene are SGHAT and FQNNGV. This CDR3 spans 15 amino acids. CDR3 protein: CASSTRPQGDAEAFF. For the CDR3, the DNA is TGTGCCAGCAGCACACGACCCCAGGGGGATGCTGAAGCTTTCTTT.

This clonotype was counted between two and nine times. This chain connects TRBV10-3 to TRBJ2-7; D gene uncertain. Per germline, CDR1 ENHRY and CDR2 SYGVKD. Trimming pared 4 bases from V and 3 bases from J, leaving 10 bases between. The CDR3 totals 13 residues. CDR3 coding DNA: TGTGCCATCAGTGTGTTTAGCAGCTACGAGCAGTACTTC. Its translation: CAISVFSSYEQYF.

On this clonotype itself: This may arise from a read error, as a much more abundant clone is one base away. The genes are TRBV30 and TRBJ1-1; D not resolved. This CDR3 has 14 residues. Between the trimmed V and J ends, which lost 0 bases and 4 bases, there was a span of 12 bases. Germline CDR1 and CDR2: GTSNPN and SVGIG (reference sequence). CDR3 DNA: TGTGCCTGGAGTGTACGGTCCCACCCCACTGAAGCTTTCTTT. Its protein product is CAWSVRSHPTEAFF.

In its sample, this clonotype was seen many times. CDR3 nucleotide sequence: TGTGCCAGCAGCTCGGGCGGGGAGACGAAAGAGACCCAGTACTTC. Amino acid sequence: CASSSGGETKETQYF. The rearrangement joins TRBV11-3 to TRBJ2-5, with D possibly matching TRBD2 (6 bases). The length of the CDR3 is 15 residues. Germline lookup yields CDR1 SGHNT and CDR2 YENEEA. Trimming pared 4 bases from V and 3 bases from J, leaving 15 bases between.

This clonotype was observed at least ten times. CDR3 loop: CSARVGGGSTEAFF. CDR3 DNA sequence: TGCAGTGCTAGAGTTGGGGGAGGTAGCACTGAAGCTTTCTTT. V is TRBV20-1 and J is TRBJ1-1; a weak D match, TRBD1 (5 bases). V was cut by 1 base and J by 4 bases, with 13 bases left in between. Germline V lookup: CDR1 DFQATT, CDR2 SNEGSKA (reference sequence). CDR3 length: 14 amino acids.

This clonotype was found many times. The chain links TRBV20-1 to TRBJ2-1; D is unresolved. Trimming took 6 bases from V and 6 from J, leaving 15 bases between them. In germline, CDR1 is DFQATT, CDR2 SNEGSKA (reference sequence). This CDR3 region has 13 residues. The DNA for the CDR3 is TGCAGTGCCCCCCTGCCAGACGTCAATGAGCAGTTCTTC. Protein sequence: CSAPLPDVNEQFF.

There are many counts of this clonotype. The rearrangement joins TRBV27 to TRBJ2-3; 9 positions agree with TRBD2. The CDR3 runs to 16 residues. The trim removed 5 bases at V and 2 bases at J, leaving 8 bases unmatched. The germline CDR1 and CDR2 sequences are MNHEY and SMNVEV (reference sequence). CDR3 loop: CASSVLAGRVTDTQYF. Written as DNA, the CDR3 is TGTGCCAGCAGTGTACTAGCGGGTAGGGTCACAGATACGCAGTATTTT.

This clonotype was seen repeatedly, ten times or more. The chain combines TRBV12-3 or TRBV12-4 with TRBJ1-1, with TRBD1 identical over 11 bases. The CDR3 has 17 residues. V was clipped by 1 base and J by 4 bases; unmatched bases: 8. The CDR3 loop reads CASSLEGQGERSTEAFF. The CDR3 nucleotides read TGTGCCAGCAGTTTAGAGGGACAGGGGGAGAGATCCACTGAAGCTTTCTTT.

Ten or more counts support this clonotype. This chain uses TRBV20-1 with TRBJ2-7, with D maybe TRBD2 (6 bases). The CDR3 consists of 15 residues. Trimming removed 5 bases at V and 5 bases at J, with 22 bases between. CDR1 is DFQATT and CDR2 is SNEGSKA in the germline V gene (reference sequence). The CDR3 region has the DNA TGCAGTGCTGAGGGCGCTACTAGTGGGGAGGACGAGCAGTACTTC. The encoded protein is CSAEGATSGEDEQYF.

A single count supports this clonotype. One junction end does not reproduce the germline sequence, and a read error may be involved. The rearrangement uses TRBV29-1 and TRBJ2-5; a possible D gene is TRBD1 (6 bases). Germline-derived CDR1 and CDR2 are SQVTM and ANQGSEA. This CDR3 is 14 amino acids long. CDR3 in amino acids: CSVKGAWGQETQHF. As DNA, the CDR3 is TGCAGCGTTAAAGGCGCGTGGGGGCAAGAGACCCAGCACTTC.

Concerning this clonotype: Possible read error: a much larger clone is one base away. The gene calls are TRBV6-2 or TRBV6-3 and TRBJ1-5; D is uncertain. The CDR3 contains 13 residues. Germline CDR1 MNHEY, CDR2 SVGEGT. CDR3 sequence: CASSLSENQPRHF. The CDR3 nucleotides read TGTGCCAGCAGTTTGTCAGAAAATCAGCCCCGGCATTTT.

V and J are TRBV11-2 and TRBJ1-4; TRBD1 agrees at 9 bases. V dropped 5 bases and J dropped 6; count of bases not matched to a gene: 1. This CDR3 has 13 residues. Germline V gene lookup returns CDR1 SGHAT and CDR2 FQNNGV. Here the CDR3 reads CASSGTGHEKLFF. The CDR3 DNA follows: TGTGCCAGCAGCGGGACAGGGCATGAAAAACTGTTTTTT.

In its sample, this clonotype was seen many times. The CDR3 DNA sequence: TGTGCCAGCAGTTATCGACTGCCCTCCTTTGCCCAGGGGGTAGCAGATACGCAGTATTTT. Translation: CASSYRLPSFAQGVADTQYF. The chain is built from TRBV27 and TRBJ2-3, with 7 bases identical to TRBD1. Trimming removed 4 bases from V and 4 bases from J; junction bases left unmatched: 23. Germline values: CDR1 MNHEY, CDR2 SMNVEV (reference sequence). CDR3 length: 20 residues.

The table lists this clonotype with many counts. Here the CDR3 reads CASSLDPADNTEAFF. CDR3 in DNA: TGTGCCAGCAGCTTAGATCCGGCAGATAACACTGAAGCTTTCTTT. This rearrangement joins TRBV11-2 to TRBJ1-1; D is ambiguous. The germline V and J ends were trimmed by 0 bases and 2 bases, with 10 bases remaining between them. Germline lookup yields CDR1 SGHAT and CDR2 FQNNGV. The CDR3 runs 15 residues.

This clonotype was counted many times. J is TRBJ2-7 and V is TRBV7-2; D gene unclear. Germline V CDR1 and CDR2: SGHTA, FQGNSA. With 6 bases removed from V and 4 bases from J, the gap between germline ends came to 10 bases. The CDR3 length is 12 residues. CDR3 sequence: CASSAGRYEQYF. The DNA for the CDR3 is TGTGCCAGCAGTGCAGGACGTTACGAGCAGTACTTC.

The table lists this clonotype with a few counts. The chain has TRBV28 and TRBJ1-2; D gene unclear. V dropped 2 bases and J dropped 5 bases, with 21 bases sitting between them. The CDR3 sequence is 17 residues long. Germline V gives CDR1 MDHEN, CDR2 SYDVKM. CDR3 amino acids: CASSLLGLGRDTYGYTF. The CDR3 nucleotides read TGTGCCAGCAGTTTACTCGGCCTTGGCAGAGACACTTATGGCTACACCTTC.

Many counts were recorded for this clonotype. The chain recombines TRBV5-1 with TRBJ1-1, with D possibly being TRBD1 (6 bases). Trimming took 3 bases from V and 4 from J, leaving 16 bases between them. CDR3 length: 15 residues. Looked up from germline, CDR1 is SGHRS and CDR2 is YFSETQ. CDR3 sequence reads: CASSSATGLGTEAFF. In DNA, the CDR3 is TGCGCCAGCAGCTCGGCGACAGGCCTTGGCACTGAAGCTTTCTTT.

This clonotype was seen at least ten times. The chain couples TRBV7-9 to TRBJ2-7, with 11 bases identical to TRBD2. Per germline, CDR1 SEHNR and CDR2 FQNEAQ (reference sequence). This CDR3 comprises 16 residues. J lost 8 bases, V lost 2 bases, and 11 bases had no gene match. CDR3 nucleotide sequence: TGTGCCAGCAGCTTACCAGAGACTAGCGGGATCGGAAAGCAGTACTTC. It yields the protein CASSLPETSGIGKQYF.

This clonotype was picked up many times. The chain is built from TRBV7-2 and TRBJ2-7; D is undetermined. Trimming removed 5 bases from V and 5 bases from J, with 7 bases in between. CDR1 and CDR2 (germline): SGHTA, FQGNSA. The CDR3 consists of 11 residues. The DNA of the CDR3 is TGTGCCAGCAGCCAGTCTAACGAGCAGTACTTC. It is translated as CASSQSNEQYF.

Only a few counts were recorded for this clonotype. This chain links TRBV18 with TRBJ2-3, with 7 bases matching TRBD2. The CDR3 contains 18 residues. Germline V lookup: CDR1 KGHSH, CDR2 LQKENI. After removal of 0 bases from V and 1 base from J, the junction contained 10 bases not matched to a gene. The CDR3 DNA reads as TGTGCCAGCTCACCACCTAATTTAAAGCGGGATGGCACAGATACGCAGTATTTT. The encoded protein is CASSPPNLKRDGTDTQYF.

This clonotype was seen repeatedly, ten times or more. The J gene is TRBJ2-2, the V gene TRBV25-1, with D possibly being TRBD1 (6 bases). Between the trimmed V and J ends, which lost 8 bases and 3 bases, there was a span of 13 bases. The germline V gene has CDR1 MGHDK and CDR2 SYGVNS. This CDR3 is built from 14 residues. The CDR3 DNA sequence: TGTGCCAGCGGGGAGCCAGGGGACACCGGGGAGCTGTTTTTT. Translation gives CASGEPGDTGELFF.

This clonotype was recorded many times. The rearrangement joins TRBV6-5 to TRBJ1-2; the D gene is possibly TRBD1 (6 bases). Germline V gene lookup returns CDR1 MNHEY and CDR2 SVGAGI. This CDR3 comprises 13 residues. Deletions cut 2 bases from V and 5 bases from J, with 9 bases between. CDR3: CASSYDGQYGYTF. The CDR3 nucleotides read TGTGCCAGCAGTTACGACGGACAGTATGGCTACACCTTC.

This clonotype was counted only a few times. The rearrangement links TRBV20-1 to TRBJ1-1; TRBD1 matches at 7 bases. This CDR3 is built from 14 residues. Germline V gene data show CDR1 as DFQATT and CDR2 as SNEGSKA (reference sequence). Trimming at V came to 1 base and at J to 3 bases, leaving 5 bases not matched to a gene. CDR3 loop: CSARVAQGYTEAFF. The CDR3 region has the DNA TGCAGTGCTAGAGTGGCACAGGGGTACACTGAAGCTTTCTTT.